Following are 12 T cell receptor beta chains from one sample sequenced in a study of T cell clusters in autoimmune cytopenias. Multiplex touch-down PCR amplified TRB using TRB-A and TRB-B pools in one tube. From the multiplex PCR reads, TCRdb lists one entry per CDR3 protein and no DNA. With approximately 8,800 distinct CDR3 sequences in the sample, the ten largest clones hold around 4.5%. Each sample's input was about 270 ng genomic DNA, some 40,000 genome equivalents. Sequences were obtained from peripheral blood. Receptor source: a human donor with an autoimmune cytopenia or autoimmune hepatitis (not recorded which).

The chain recombines TRBV30 with TRBJ1-1. The CDR3 loop spans 13 amino acids. Per the germline V gene, CDR1 is GTSNPN and CDR2 is SVGIG (reference sequence). CDR3: CAWTPGAYTEAFF.

The CDR3 region is CASSFSIGGELFF. The genes are TRBV12-3 or TRBV12-4 and TRBJ2-2. The CDR3 loop spans 13 amino acids.

This clonotype is identified as medium-sized from frequency. The gene calls are TRBV5-4 and TRBJ2-3; the TCRdb call, TRBD2, lacks DNA for checking. The CDR3 extends over 16 amino acids. Per the germline V gene, CDR1 is SGHNT and CDR2 is YYREEE (reference sequence). CDR3 sequence reads: CASSSLGGRAVDTQYF.

The genes are TRBV7-3 and TRBJ2-3. This CDR3 spans 16 amino acids. Germline V gene data show CDR1 as SGHTA and CDR2 as FQGTGA. CDR3 sequence: CASSLAGAGATDTQYF.

This clonotype is called medium-sized based on its frequency. The V and J genes are TRBV5-6 and TRBJ2-2; checking the TCRdb D call of TRBD2 is not possible without DNA. The CDR3 loop spans 16 amino acids. CDR1 and CDR2 from the germline V gene are SGHDT and YYEEEE. CDR3 sequence reads: CASSLGGLAYTGELFF.

This chain joins TRBV6-1 and TRBJ2-2; TCRdb calls TRBD2, which cannot be checked without DNA. This CDR3 region has 16 residues. Germline V gene data show CDR1 as MNHNS and CDR2 as SASEGT. The CDR3 loop reads CASMPDLPRVTGELFF.

The genes are TRBV7-9 and TRBJ1-1; the TCRdb call, TRBD1, lacks DNA for checking. This CDR3 is built from 16 residues. Germline CDR1 is SEHNR and CDR2 is FQNEAQ (reference sequence). The CDR3 loop reads CASSPTGDLMNTEAFF.

CDR3 in amino acids: CASNEQDPTNTEAFF. V usage is TRBV19 and J usage is TRBJ1-1; TCRdb designates TRBD1, a call that cannot be tested without DNA. The CDR3 extends over 15 amino acids. CDR1 and CDR2 (germline): LNHDA, SQIVND (reference sequence).

The chain joins TRBV6-5 to TRBJ1-2; the D call from TCRdb, TRBD1, cannot be confirmed without DNA. Germline-derived CDR1 and CDR2 are MNHEY and SVGAGI. This CDR3 has 16 amino acids. CDR3 amino acids: CAISDTGTGAGYGYTF.

This clonotype is deemed medium-sized by its frequency. The V and J genes are TRBV6-5 and TRBJ2-3; TCRdb lists TRBD1, though no DNA is available to test this call. Germline lookup yields CDR1 MNHEY and CDR2 SVGAGI. The CDR3 is 16 residues long. CDR3 sequence reads: CASSYSRTGASGTQYF.

The rearrangement joins TRBV7-6 to TRBJ2-1; TCRdb lists TRBD1, though no DNA is available to test this call. The CDR3 sequence is 15 residues long. Germline V gene lookup returns CDR1 SGHVS and CDR2 FNYEAQ. The CDR3 sequence: CASSTPGHLTNEQFF.

The CDR3 region is CASSLGGMGIRKQYF. The rearrangement joins TRBV6-4 to TRBJ2-3; TCRdb outputs TRBD2, but without DNA this stays unchecked. CDR1 and CDR2 (germline): MRHNA, SNTAGT. This CDR3 comprises 15 residues.